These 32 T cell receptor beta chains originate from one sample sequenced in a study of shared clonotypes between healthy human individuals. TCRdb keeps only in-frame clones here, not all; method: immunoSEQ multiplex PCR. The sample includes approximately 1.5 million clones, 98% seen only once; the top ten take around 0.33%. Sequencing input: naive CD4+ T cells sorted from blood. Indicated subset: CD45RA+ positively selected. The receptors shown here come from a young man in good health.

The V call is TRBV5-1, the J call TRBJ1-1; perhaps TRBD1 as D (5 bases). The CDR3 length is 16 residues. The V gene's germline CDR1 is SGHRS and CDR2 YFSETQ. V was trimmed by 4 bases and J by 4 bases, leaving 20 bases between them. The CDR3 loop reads CASSPVEVGRVTEAFF. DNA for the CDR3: TGCGCCAGCAGCCCGGTGGAGGTGGGGCGAGTCACTGAAGCTTTCTTT.

Written as DNA, the CDR3 is TGTGCCAGTAGTCAACTAGCGGGGAACACCGGGGAGCTGTTTTTT. Its protein product is CASSQLAGNTGELFF. The chain recombines TRBV19 with TRBJ2-2, with TRBD2 matching over 9 bases. Germline V lookup: CDR1 LNHDA, CDR2 SQIVND (reference sequence). This CDR3 contains 15 residues. J was trimmed by 1 base and V by 5 bases; bases with no gene match: 2. Full variable domain (missing parts from reference TRBV19 and TRBJ2-2): DGGITQSPKYLFRKEGQNVTLSCEQNLNHDAMYWYRQDPGQGLRLIYYSQIVNDFQKGDIAEGYSVSREKKESFPLTVTSAQKNPTAFYLCASSQLAGNTGELFFGEGSRLTVL.

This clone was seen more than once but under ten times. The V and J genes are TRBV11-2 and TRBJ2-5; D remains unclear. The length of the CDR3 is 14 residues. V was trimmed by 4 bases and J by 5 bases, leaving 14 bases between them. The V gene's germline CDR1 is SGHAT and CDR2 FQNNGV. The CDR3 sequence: CASSSPRGGETQYF. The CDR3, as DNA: TGTGCCAGCAGCTCTCCTCGCGGTGGGGAGACCCAGTACTTC. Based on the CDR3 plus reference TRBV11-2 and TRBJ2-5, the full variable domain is EAGVAQSPRYKIIEKRQSVAFWCNPISGHATLYWYQQILGQGPKLLIQFQNNGVVDDSQLPKDRFSAERLKGVDSTLKIQPAKLEDSAVYLCASSSPRGGETQYFGPGTRLLVL.

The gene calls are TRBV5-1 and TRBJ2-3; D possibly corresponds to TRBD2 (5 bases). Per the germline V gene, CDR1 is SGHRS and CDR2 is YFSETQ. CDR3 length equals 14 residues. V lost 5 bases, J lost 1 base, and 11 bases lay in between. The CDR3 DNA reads TGCGCCAGCAGGCGGGCCCTCCGCACAGATACGCAGTATTTT. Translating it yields CASRRALRTDTQYF.

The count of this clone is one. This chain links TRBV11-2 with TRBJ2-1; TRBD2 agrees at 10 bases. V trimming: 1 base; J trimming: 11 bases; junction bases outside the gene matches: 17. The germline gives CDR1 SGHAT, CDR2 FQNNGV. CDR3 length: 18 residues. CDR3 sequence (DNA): TGTGCCAGCAGCTTAGTACGGACTAGCGGCCAAGCTAGGGGGCAGCAGTTCTTC. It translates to CASSLVRTSGQARGQQFF. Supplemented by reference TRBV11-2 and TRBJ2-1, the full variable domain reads EAGVAQSPRYKIIEKRQSVAFWCNPISGHATLYWYQQILGQGPKLLIQFQNNGVVDDSQLPKDRFSAERLKGVDSTLKIQPAKLEDSAVYLCASSLVRTSGQARGQQFFGPGTRLTVL.

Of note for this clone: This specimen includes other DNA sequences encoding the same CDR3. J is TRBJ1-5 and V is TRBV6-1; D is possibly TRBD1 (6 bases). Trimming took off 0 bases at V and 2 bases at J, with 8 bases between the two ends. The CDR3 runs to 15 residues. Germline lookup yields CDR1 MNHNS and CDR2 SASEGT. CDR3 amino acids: CASSEAGGRNQPQHF. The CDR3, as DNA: TGTGCCAGCAGTGAAGCGGGGGGCCGCAATCAGCCCCAGCATTTT.

CDR3 DNA: TGTGCCACCAGCAGGGGGACACGAAACTACGAGCAGTACTTC. Protein sequence: CATSRGTRNYEQYF. The V gene is TRBV15, the J gene TRBJ2-7; TRBD1 is a possible D gene (6 bases). CDR3 size: 14 residues. Looked up from germline, CDR1 is LNHNV and CDR2 is YYDKDF (reference sequence). Trimming left V 3 bases short and J 3 bases short, with 12 bases between.

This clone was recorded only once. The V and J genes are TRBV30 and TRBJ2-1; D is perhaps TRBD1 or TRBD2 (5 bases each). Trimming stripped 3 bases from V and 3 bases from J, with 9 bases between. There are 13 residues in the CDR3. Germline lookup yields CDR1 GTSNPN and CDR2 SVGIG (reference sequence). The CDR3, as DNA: TGTGCCTGGAGCCGGGACGACTACAATGAGCAGTTCTTC. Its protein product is CAWSRDDYNEQFF.

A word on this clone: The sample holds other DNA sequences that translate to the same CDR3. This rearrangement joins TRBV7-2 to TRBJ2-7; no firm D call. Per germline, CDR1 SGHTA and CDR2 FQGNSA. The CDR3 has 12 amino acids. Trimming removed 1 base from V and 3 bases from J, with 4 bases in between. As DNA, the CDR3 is TGTGCCAGCAGCTTAGTCAACTACGAGCAGTACTTC. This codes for CASSLVNYEQYF.

In nucleotides, the CDR3 is TGTGCCAGCAGCCGGTACAGGGATGTCGCTGAAGCTTTCTTT. Encoded protein: CASSRYRDVAEAFF. The chain carries TRBV11-2 and TRBJ1-1; weak D call: TRBD1 (6 bases). V was pared by 5 bases and J by 6 bases, with 16 bases between. CDR3 length equals 14 residues. Germline CDR1 SGHAT, CDR2 FQNNGV.

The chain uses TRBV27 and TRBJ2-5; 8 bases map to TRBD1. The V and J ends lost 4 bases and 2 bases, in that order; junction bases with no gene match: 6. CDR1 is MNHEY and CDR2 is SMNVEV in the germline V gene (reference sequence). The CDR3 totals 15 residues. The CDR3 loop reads CASSYLGTGQETQYF. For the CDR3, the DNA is TGTGCCAGCAGTTATCTTGGGACAGGACAAGAGACCCAGTACTTC.

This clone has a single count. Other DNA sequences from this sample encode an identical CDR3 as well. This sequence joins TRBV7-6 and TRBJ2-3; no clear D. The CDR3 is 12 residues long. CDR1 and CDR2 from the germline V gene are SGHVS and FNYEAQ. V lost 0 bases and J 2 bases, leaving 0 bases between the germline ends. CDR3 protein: CASSLATDTQYF. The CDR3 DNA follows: TGTGCCAGCAGCTTAGCCACAGATACGCAGTATTTT. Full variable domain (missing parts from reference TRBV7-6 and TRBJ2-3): GAGVSQSPRYKVTKRGQDVALRCDPISGHVSLYWYRQALGQGPEFLTYFNYEAQQDKSGLPNDRFSAERPEGSISTLTIQRTEQRDSAMYRCASSLATDTQYFGPGTRLTVL.

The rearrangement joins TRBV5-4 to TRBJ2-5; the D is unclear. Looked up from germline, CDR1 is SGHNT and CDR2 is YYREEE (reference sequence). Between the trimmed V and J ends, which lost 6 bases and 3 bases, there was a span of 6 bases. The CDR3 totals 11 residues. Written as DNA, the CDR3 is TGTGCCAGCACCTTCGAAGAGACCCAGTACTTC. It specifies CASTFEETQYF.

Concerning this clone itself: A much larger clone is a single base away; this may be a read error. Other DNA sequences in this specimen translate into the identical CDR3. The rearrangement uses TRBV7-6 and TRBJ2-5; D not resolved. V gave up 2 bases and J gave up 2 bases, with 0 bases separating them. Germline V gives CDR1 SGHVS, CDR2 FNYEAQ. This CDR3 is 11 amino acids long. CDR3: CASSLQETQYF. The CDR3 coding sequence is TGTGCCAGCAGCTTACAAGAGACCCAGTACTTC.

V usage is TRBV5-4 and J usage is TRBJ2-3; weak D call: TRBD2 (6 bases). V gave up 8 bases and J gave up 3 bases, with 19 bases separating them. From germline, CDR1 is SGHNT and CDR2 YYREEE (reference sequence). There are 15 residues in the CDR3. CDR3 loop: CASQMTGRETDTQYF. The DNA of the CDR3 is TGTGCCAGTCAGATGACGGGACGGGAGACAGATACGCAGTATTTT.

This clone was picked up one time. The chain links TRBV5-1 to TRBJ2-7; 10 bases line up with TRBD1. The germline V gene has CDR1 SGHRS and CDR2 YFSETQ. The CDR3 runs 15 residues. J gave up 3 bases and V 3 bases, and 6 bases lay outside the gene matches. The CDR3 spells CASSSPGQGIYEQYF. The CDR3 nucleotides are TGCGCCAGCAGCTCGCCGGGACAGGGGATCTACGAGCAGTACTTC.

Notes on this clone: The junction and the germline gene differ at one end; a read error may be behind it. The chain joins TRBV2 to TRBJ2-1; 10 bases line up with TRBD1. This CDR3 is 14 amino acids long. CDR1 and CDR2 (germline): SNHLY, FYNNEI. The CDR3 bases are TGTGCCCGCCCTATGGGGTCGGGACAGGGGCTATGGGTCTTC. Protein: CARPMGSGQGLWVF.

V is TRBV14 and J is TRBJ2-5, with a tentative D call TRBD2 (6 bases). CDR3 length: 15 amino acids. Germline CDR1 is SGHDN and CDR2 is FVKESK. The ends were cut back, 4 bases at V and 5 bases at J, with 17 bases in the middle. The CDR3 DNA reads TGTGCCAGCAGCCTTCGTGCTAGCGCCACGGAGACCCAGTACTTC. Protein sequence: CASSLRASATETQYF. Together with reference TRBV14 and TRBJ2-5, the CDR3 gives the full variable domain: EAGVTQFPSHSVIEKGQTVTLRCDPISGHDNLYWYRRVMGKEIKFLLHFVKESKQDESGMPNNRFLAERTGGTYSTLKVQPAELEDSGVYFCASSLRASATETQYFGPGTRLLVL.

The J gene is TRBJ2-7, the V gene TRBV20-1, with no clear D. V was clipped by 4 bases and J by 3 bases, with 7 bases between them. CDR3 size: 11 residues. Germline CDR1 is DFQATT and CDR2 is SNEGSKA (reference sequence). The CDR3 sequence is CSAKLIYEQYF. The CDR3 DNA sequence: TGCAGTGCTAAGTTGATCTACGAGCAGTACTTC.

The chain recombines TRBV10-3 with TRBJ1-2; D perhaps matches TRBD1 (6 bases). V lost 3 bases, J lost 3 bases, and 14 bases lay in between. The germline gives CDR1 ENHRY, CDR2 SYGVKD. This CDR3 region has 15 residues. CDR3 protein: CAISDHTTGYYGYTF. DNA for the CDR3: TGTGCCATCAGTGACCATACAACAGGGTACTATGGCTACACCTTC.

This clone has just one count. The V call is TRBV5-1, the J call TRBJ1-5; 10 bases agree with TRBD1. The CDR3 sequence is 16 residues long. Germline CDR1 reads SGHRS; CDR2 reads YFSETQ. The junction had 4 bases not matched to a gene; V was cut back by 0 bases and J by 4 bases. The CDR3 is CASSLEPGQGNQPQHF. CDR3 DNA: TGCGCCAGCAGCTTGGAGCCGGGACAGGGGAATCAGCCCCAGCATTTT. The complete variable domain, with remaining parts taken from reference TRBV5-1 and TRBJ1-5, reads KAGVTQTPRYLIKTRGQQVTLSCSPISGHRSVSWYQQTPGQGLQFLFEYFSETQRNKGNFPGRFSGRQFSNSRSEMNVSTLELGDSALYLCASSLEPGQGNQPQHFGDGTRLSIL.

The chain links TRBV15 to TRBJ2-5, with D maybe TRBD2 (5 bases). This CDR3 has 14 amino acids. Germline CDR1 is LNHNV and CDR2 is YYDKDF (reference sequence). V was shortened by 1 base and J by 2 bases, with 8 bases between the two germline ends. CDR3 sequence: CATSRAGRQETQYF. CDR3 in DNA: TGTGCCACCAGCAGAGCGGGAAGACAAGAGACCCAGTACTTC.

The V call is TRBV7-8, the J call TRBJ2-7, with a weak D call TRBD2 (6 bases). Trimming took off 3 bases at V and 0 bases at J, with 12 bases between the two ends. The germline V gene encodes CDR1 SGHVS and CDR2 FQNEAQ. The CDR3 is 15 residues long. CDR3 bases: TGTGCCAGCAGCTTGGGACTTACGAGCTCCTACGAGCAGTACTTC. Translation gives CASSLGLTSSYEQYF.

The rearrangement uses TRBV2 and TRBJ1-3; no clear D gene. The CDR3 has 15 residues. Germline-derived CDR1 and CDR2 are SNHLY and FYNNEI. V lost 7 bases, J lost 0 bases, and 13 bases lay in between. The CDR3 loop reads CASMATYDSGNTIYF. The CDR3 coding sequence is TGTGCCAGCATGGCGACTTACGACTCTGGAAACACCATATATTTT.

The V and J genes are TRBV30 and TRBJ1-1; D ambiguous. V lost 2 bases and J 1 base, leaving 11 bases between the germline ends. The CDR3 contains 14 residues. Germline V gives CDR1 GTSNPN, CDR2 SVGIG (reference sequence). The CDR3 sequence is CAWSPQLRNTEAFF. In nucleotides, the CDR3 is TGTGCCTGGAGTCCACAATTGAGGAACACTGAAGCTTTCTTT.

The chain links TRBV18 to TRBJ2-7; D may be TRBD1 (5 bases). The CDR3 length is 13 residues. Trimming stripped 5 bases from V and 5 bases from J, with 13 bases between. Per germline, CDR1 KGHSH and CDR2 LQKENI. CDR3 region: CASSKGARNEQYF. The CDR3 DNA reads TGTGCCAGCTCAAAAGGGGCGAGGAACGAGCAGTACTTC.

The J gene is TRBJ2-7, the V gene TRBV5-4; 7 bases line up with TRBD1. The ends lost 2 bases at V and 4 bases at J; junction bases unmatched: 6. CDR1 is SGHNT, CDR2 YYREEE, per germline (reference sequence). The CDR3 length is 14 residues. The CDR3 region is CASSLRGRPYEQYF. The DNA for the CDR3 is TGTGCCAGCAGCTTAAGGGGGCGCCCATACGAGCAGTACTTC.

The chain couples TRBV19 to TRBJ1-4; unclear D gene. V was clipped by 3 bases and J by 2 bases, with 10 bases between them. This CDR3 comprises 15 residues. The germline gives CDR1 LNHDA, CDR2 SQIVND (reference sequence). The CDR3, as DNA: TGTGCCAGTAGTATTCGGACGGATACTAATGAAAAACTGTTTTTT. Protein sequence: CASSIRTDTNEKLFF. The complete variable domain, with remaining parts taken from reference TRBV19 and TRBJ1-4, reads DGGITQSPKYLFRKEGQNVTLSCEQNLNHDAMYWYRQDPGQGLRLIYYSQIVNDFQKGDIAEGYSVSREKKESFPLTVTSAQKNPTAFYLCASSIRTDTNEKLFFGSGTQLSVL.

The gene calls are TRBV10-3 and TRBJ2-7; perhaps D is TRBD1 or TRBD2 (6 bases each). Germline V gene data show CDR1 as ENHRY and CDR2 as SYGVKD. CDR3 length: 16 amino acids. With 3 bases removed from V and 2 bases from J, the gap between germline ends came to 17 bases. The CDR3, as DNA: TGTGCCATCAGTGAATCCGACAGGACTAAAACCTACGAGCAGTACTTC. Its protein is CAISESDRTKTYEQYF.

This chain's CDR3 is CATSIARLPETQYF. The DNA for the CDR3 is TGTGCCACCAGCATCGCTAGGCTACCAGAGACCCAGTACTTC. This chain joins TRBV15 and TRBJ2-5, with D unresolved. There are 14 residues in the CDR3. Germline lookup yields CDR1 LNHNV and CDR2 YYDKDF (reference sequence). The V end was cut by 4 bases, the J end by 4 bases, with 13 bases between. Complete variable domain (other parts from reference TRBV15 and TRBJ2-5): DAMVIQNPRYQVTQFGKPVTLSCSQTLNHNVMYWYQQKSSQAPKLLFHYYDKDFNNEADTPDNFQSRRPNTSFCFLDIRSPGLGDTAMYLCATSIARLPETQYFGPGTRLLVL.

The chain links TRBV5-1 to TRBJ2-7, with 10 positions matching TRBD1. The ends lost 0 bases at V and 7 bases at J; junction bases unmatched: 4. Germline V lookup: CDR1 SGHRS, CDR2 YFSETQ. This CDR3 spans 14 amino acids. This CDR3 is CASSLGQGAWEQYF. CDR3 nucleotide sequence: TGCGCCAGCAGCTTGGGACAGGGGGCGTGGGAGCAGTACTTC.

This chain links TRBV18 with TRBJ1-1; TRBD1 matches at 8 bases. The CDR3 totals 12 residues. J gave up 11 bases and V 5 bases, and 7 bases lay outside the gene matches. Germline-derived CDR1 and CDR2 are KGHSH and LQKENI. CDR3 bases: TGTGCCAGCTCAGCGGACAGGGAGGTGGCTTTCTTT. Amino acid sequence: CASSADREVAFF.